Listed below are T cell receptor beta chains from one sample, sequenced in a study of cytomegalovirus exposure and HLA in healthy donors. Generated by immunoSEQ multiplex PCR, the TCRdb table keeps only in-frame clones and is missing some. Of around 120,000 clones in the sample, around 10% were seen once. Source material: PBMCs. All receptors come from a man younger than 40 in good health and CMV-seronegative. The CDR3 runs from the conserved cysteine through the conserved F or W. The D gene is left open where the match is weak. Where a row states a size, it is once, few, many or the class of an expanded clone; other rows omit it.

D: -
V: TRBV4-1
size: few
J: TRBJ1-1
DNA: TGCGCCAGCAGCCAAGAGGGTGGTAGGGGCACTGAAGCTTTCTTT
CDR3: CASSQEGGRGTEAFF

D: -
V: TRBV7-9
size: -
J: TRBJ2-2
DNA: TGTGCCAGCAGCTTAGGTCGACACCCAAGTACCGGGGAGCTGTTTTTT
CDR3: CASSLGRHPSTGELFF

D: -
V: TRBV6-5
size: few
J: TRBJ1-1
DNA: TGTGCCAGCAGTTACTCGGGACTCATGAACACTGAAGCTTTCTTT
CDR3: CASSYSGLMNTEAFF

D: TRBD1
V: TRBV25-1
size: -
J: TRBJ1-1
DNA: TGTGCCAGCAGTCAGGGGACAGCTGAAGCTTTCTTT
CDR3: CASSQGTAEAFF

D: -
V: TRBV27
size: -
J: TRBJ2-5
DNA: TGTGCCAGCACCCTCCGGGCAGGGGGGATTGGAGAGACCCAGTACTTC
CDR3: CASTLRAGGIGETQYF

D: TRBD1
V: TRBV27
size: -
J: TRBJ2-6
DNA: TGTGCCAGCAGTTTGCCGGGACAGGGGGCGCCTGGGGCCAACGTCCTGACTTTC
CDR3: CASSLPGQGAPGANVLTF

D: TRBD2
V: TRBV19
size: few
J: TRBJ2-7
DNA: TGTGCCAGTACACCTAGCGGACTCTCCTACGAGCAGTACTTC
CDR3: CASTPSGLSYEQYF

D: TRBD2
V: TRBV19
size: few
J: TRBJ2-1
DNA: TGTGCCAGTCAGACCACTAGCGAGAGGTGGAATGAGCAGTTCTTC
CDR3: CASQTTSERWNEQFF

D: -
V: TRBV5-6
size: few
J: TRBJ2-3
DNA: TGTGCCAGCAGCTTGGGACACAACACAGATACGCAGTATTTT
CDR3: CASSLGHNTDTQYF

D: TRBD2
V: TRBV9
size: few
J: TRBJ2-7
DNA: TGTGCCAGCAGCGTAGGAACCCTAGCGGGATCGGAGCAGTACTTC
CDR3: CASSVGTLAGSEQYF

D: TRBD1
V: TRBV10-3
size: few
J: TRBJ2-7
DNA: TGTGCCACCAAGGGACAGGCCTTCTACGAGCAGTACTTC
CDR3: CATKGQAFYEQYF

D: TRBD1
V: TRBV28
size: -
J: TRBJ2-6
DNA: TGTGCCTCTAGCACCCCGGGACAGGTCTCTGGGGCCAACGTCCTGACTTTC
CDR3: CASSTPGQVSGANVLTF

D: -
V: TRBV2
size: few
J: TRBJ1-1
DNA: TGTGCCAGCAGTGAGGTAGGCGGGAACACTGAAGCTTTCTTT
CDR3: CASSEVGGNTEAFF

D: TRBD1
V: TRBV7-9
size: -
J: TRBJ1-1
DNA: TGTGCCAGCAGCGCCACAGGGGGCTCGACTGAAGCTTTCTTT
CDR3: CASSATGGSTEAFF

D: -
V: TRBV30
size: -
J: TRBJ1-6
DNA: TGTGCCTGGAGTGACAGGGTTGTGTCACCCCTCCACTTT
CDR3: CAWSDRVVSPLHF

D: TRBD1
V: TRBV6-6
size: -
J: TRBJ2-3
DNA: TGTGCCAGCAGTTACGGGACAGCCGACACAGATACGCAGTATTTT
CDR3: CASSYGTADTDTQYF

D: TRBD2
V: TRBV5-4
size: few
J: TRBJ2-3
DNA: TGTGCCAGCAGAATTAGCGGGGGAAGCACAGATACGCAGTATTTT
CDR3: CASRISGGSTDTQYF

D: -
V: TRBV19
size: few
J: TRBJ1-1
DNA: TGTGCCAGTAGTCGGTCCCTGGGCGGGGGCACTGAAGCTTTCTTT
CDR3: CASSRSLGGGTEAFF

D: TRBD2
V: TRBV7-2
size: -
J: TRBJ2-1
DNA: TGTGCCAGCAGCCTAGAGGTCCTAGCGGGGGGTTACAATGAGCAGTTCTTC
CDR3: CASSLEVLAGGYNEQFF

D: -
V: TRBV5-6
size: few
J: TRBJ1-2
DNA: TGTGCCAGCAGTTATCAGGGGTGGTATGGCTACACCTTC
CDR3: CASSYQGWYGYTF

D: TRBD1
V: TRBV15
size: few
J: TRBJ2-3
DNA: TGTGCCACCAGCGGACAGGGGACAGATACGCAGTATTTT
CDR3: CATSGQGTDTQYF

D: TRBD1
V: TRBV19
size: -
J: TRBJ1-5
DNA: TGTGCCAGTAGTATCGACAGGGATGGCAATCAGCCCCAGCATTTT
CDR3: CASSIDRDGNQPQHF

D: -
V: TRBV6-5
size: many
J: TRBJ2-1
DNA: TGTGCCAGCAGTTACGACAGCTCCTACAATGAGCAGTTCTTC
CDR3: CASSYDSSYNEQFF

D: -
V: TRBV29-1
size: -
J: TRBJ1-2
DNA: TGCAGCCCCCTGAGGGTATCCCATGGCTACACCTTC
CDR3: CSPLRVSHGYTF

D: TRBD1
V: TRBV7-2
size: few
J: TRBJ2-7
DNA: TGTGCCAGCAGCTTACAAGGACAGGGAATCTACGAGCAGTACTTC
CDR3: CASSLQGQGIYEQYF

D: -
V: TRBV7-2
size: -
J: TRBJ1-1
DNA: TGTGCCAGCAACCTCGGGGGTGCGTTGATCACTGAAGCTTTCTTT
CDR3: CASNLGGALITEAFF

D: -
V: TRBV30
size: few
J: TRBJ2-7
DNA: TGTGCCTGGAGCCCTTCGGACTTCAGCTACGAGCAGTACTTC
CDR3: CAWSPSDFSYEQYF

D: TRBD2
V: TRBV4-1
size: -
J: TRBJ2-1
DNA: TGCGCCAGCAGCTCAGGACTCCGGCTAGCGGGAGGGAAAAATGAGCAGTTCTTC
CDR3: CASSSGLRLAGGKNEQFF

D: TRBD1
V: TRBV19
size: -
J: TRBJ2-2
DNA: TGTGCCAGTAGTATGGCCACAGGGGCGACGACCGGGGAGCTGTTTTTT
CDR3: CASSMATGATTGELFF

D: TRBD1
V: TRBV6-5
size: few
J: TRBJ1-1
DNA: TGTGCCAGCAGTTACGCAGGGACAGGGGGGCGGGCTTTCTTT
CDR3: CASSYAGTGGRAFF

D: TRBD1
V: TRBV11-2
size: -
J: TRBJ2-7
DNA: TGTGCCAGCAGCCCCCAAGGGACAGGGTTCTACGAGCAGTACTTC
CDR3: CASSPQGTGFYEQYF